This T cell receptor beta chain was sequenced during a study of CD8+CD57+ T cells in acquired aplastic anemia. The TCR beta profiling, which covered VDJ combination and CDR3 sequence, was carried out using genomic DNA as the template. A single record per CDR3 protein comes from TCRdb applying MiXCR to the reads. The table has 200,000 or so distinct CDR3 sequences, about 62% seen once. This clonotype was recorded a few times. An expansion of CD8+CD57+ cells by flow cytometry had been shown in patients chosen for sequencing. The V gene lost 0 bases and the J gene lost 9 bases, with 15 bases spanning the gap. The CDR3 is 14 amino acids. The germline V gene has CDR1 DFQATT and CDR2 SNEGSKA (reference sequence).

This TCR was sampled from a human donor with aplastic anemia. Sequenced: sorted CD4+, CD8+, or CD8+CD57+ T cells (not recorded which) from PBMCs. The V and J genes are TRBV20-1 and TRBJ2-1; D remains unclear. CDR3 region: CSARDFNPSPEQFF. The CDR3 coding sequence is TGCAGTGCTAGAGATTTTAATCCTTCCCCTGAGCAGTTCTTC.